This paragraph reports one TCR beta chain. TCRdb keeps only in-frame clones here, not all; method: immunoSEQ multiplex PCR. This sample has some 32,000 clones, with 88% found just once. This sample was included in a study of chemoradiotherapy in HPV16-positive cancers. Germline CDR1 and CDR2: SGHTS and YDEGEE. V lost 3 bases and J 0 bases, leaving 13 bases between the germline ends. The CDR3 length is 15 residues. Over chemoradiotherapy, repertoires were sampled more than once. The chain combines TRBV5-8 with TRBJ2-7; D remains ambiguous. The sequence derives from a human donor with HPV-associated anogenital cancer. Source: blood, taken from a patient who underwent chemoradiotherapy. The CDR3 reads CASSSPAAYSYEQYF. DNA of the CDR3: TGTGCCAGCAGCTCCCCCGCGGCCTACTCCTACGAGCAGTACTTC.